This passage covers 3 T cell receptor beta chains from one sample sequenced in a study of blood T cell repertoires in COVID-19. Some clones are missing from TCRdb's copy, which holds only in-frame ones; the method was immunoSEQ multiplex PCR. The sample records some 400,000 clones, 90% being singletons. The source material was peripheral blood. These receptors were collected from a man aged 18 to 30 with active or convalescent COVID-19.

The chain joins TRBV12-3 or TRBV12-4 to TRBJ1-2, with no clear D. The V end lost 6 bases, the J end lost 5 bases, and 13 bases lay between the germline ends. The CDR3 sequence is 13 residues long. Written as DNA, the CDR3 is TGTGCCAGCAGATCCTATCGATTATATGGCTACACCTTC. The encoded protein is CASRSYRLYGYTF.

V and J are TRBV11-3 and TRBJ2-7, with D possibly matching TRBD2 (5 bases). This CDR3 region has 14 residues. Deletions cut 5 bases from V and 1 base from J, with 12 bases between. The germline CDR1 and CDR2 sequences are SGHNT and YENEEA. CDR3 nucleotide sequence: TGTGCCAGCAGCCCTGGACTGCAATCCTACGAGCAGTACTTC. This encodes CASSPGLQSYEQYF.

This rearrangement joins TRBV4-3 to TRBJ2-1, with 8 nucleotides matching TRBD2. Unmatched junction bases numbered 9, after V lost 0 bases and J lost 8 bases. The CDR3 length is 16 residues. From germline, CDR1 is LGHNA and CDR2 YSLEER. The DNA of the CDR3 is TGCGCCAGCAGCCAAGAAGTTAGCGGGATTCTCGATGAGCAGTTCTTC. It yields the protein CASSQEVSGILDEQFF.